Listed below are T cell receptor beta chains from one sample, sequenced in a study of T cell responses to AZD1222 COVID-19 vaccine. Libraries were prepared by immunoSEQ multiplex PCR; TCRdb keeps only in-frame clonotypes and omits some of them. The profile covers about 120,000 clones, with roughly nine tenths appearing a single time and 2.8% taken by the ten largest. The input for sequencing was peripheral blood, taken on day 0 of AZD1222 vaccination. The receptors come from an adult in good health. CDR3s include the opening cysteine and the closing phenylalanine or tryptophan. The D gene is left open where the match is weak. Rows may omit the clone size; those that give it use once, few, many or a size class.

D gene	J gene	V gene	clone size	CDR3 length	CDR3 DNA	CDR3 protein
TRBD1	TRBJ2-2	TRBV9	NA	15	TGTGCCAGCAGGGGGGACAGGGGATTTTCCGGGGAGCTGTTTTTT	CASRGDRGFSGELFF
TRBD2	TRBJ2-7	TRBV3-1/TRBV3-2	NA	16	TGTGCCAGCAGCCATTCGATTAGCGGGAGGAGGTACGAGCAGTACTTC	CASSHSISGRRYEQYF
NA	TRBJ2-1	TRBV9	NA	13	TGTGCCAGCAGCGTAGAAGGATTTCAGGAGCAGTTCTTC	CASSVEGFQEQFF
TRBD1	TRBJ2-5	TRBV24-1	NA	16	TGTGCCACCAGTGATCCTGGGACAGGTTGGACGGAGACCCAGTACTTC	CATSDPGTGWTETQYF
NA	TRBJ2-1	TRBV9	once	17	TGTGCCAGCAGCGTAGGAGGAGGGAGAGCCTCCTACAATGAGCAGTTCTTC	CASSVGGGRASYNEQFF
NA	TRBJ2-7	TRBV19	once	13	TGTGCCAGTAGTATAGCTGCTATGGGCGAGCAGTACTTC	CASSIAAMGEQYF
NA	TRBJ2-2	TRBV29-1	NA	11	TGCAGCGTTGAGTTCGACGGGGAGCTGTTTTTT	CSVEFDGELFF
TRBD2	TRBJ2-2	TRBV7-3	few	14	TGTGCCAGCAGCCCGGGGGGATCCACCGGGGAGCTGTTTTTT	CASSPGGSTGELFF
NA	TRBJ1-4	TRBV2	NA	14	TGTGCCAGCAGTGAGACGGGGGCGGGTGAAAAACTGTTTTTT	CASSETGAGEKLFF
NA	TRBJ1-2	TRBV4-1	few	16	TGCGCCAGCAGCTCAACCCTAGGACAGTCTAACTATGGCTACACCTTC	CASSSTLGQSNYGYTF
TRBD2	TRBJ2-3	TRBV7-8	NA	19	TGTGCCAGCAGCTTAGGGCTAGCGGGAAACCTCTTGGACTCAGATACGCAGTATTTT	CASSLGLAGNLLDSDTQYF
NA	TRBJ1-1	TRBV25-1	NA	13	TGTGCCAGCAGCTATTCGACAGTCGGTGAAGCTTTCTTT	CASSYSTVGEAFF
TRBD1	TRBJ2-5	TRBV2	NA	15	TGTGCCAGCAGCGACCGGGACAGGGGTCAGGAGACCCAGTACTTC	CASSDRDRGQETQYF
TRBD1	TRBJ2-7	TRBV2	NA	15	TGTGCCAGCAGGGTGGGACAGGGGGCGTTCTACGAGCAGTACTTC	CASRVGQGAFYEQYF
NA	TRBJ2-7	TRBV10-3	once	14	TGTGCCATCAGTGAGTCCCGCGACCTCTACGAGCAGTACTTC	CAISESRDLYEQYF
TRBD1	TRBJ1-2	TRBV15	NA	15	TGTGCCACCAGCAAAGAAGGGGGCCCTAACTATGGCTACACCTTC	CATSKEGGPNYGYTF
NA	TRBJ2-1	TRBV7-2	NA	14	TGTGCCAGCAGCTCATCCCTTAGCGGCTTACATTGGTTCTTC	CASSSSLSGLHWFF
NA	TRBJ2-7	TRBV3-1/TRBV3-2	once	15	TGTGCCAGCAGCCCGGTACAGGGCCACCCCTACGAGCAGTACTTC	CASSPVQGHPYEQYF